The 5 T cell receptor beta chains in this list originate from one sample, sequenced in a study of T cell repertoires in cytomegalovirus infection (dated by TCRdb to between 2018 and 2020). These TCRs are of unknown antigen specificity. Sequencing instrument: Illumina HiSeq 1500. TCRdb took the public reads, trimmed them with fastp at Q25, ran MiXCR for clone calling and kept in-frame beta chains. Rows merge per CDR3 protein into single entries with the most common DNA and genes. This sample gives tens of thousands of distinct CDR3 sequences in total; approximately 22% of them show up just once. The ten largest clones take up over 70% of the sample. Sequences were obtained from PBMCs, sequenced either directly or after in vitro stimulation (not recorded which). Every receptor here comes from a human donor in good health (CMV status not recorded). Some clones in this sample may be carry-over from other donors' samples.

This clonotype was seen at least ten times. V is TRBV11-2 and J is TRBJ1-2; D is uncertain. Germline values: CDR1 SGHAT, CDR2 FQNNGV. V dropped 5 bases and J dropped 3 bases, with 7 bases sitting between them. CDR3 length: 12 amino acids. CDR3 DNA sequence: TGTGCCAGCAGCCCTGAGGACTATGGCTACACCTTC. It encodes CASSPEDYGYTF.

This clonotype was observed at least ten times. The chain links TRBV28 to TRBJ1-3; possible D gene TRBD1, 5 bases. V gave up 6 bases and J gave up 0 bases, with 21 bases separating them. CDR1 and CDR2 from the germline V gene are MDHEN and SYDVKM. The CDR3 length is 18 residues. CDR3 nucleotides: TGTGCCAGCAGAGTTTCGGAGGGGAACGCAGACTCTGGAAACACCATATATTTT. This encodes CASRVSEGNADSGNTIYF.

This clonotype has more than one count but fewer than ten. The V and J genes are TRBV20-1 and TRBJ2-7; 9 positions match TRBD1. This CDR3 has 15 amino acids. Per the germline V gene, CDR1 is DFQATT and CDR2 is SNEGSKA (reference sequence). Trimming removed 1 base from V and 3 bases from J; junction bases left unmatched: 7. The CDR3 bases are TGCAGTGCTAGAGCCGGGACAGGGTGGAGCTACGAGCAGTACTTC. It is translated as CSARAGTGWSYEQYF.

In its sample, this clonotype was seen a few times. The rearrangement uses TRBV30 and TRBJ1-2; D is possibly TRBD1 (6 bases). This CDR3 contains 13 residues. V was clipped by 2 bases and J by 6 bases, with 13 bases between them. Germline V gene data show CDR1 as GTSNPN and CDR2 as SVGIG (reference sequence). CDR3 in amino acids: CAWSLTGADGYTF. CDR3 sequence (DNA): TGTGCCTGGAGTCTAACGGGGGCCGATGGCTACACCTTC.

The chain links TRBV11-2 to TRBJ2-7, with unresolved D. The CDR3 loop spans 14 amino acids. Germline CDR1 SGHAT, CDR2 FQNNGV. Trimming removed 5 bases from V and 4 bases from J, with 15 bases in between. This CDR3 reads CASSPPFSEYEQYV. In DNA form, the CDR3 reads TGTGCCAGCAGCCCCCCATTTTCAGAATACGAGCAGTACGTC.